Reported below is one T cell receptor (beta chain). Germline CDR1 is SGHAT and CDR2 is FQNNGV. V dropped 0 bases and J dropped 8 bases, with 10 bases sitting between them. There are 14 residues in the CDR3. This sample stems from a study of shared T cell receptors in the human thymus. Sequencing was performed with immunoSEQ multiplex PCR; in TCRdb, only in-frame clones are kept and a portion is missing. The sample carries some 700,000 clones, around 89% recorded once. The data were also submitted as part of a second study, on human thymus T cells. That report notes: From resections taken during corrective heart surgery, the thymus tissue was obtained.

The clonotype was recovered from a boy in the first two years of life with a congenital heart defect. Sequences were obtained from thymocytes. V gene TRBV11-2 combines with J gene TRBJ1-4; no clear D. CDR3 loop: CASSLDQAQEKLFF. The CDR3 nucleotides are TGTGCCAGCAGCTTAGACCAGGCCCAGGAAAAACTGTTTTTT.